This T cell receptor beta chain was documented in a study of blood T cells in healthy people across ages. A second PCR, run for about 6 to 11 cycles, used a sample-barcoded 5' primer plus a J-beta primer mix. Each of the samples gave a minimum of 2.5 million paired-end reads that contained CDR3. TCRdb used MiXCR to reprocess the 5' RACE reads, holding one entry per CDR3 protein. The sample lists hundreds of thousands of distinct CDR3 sequences, about 49% occurring once. Germline CDR1 SQVTM, CDR2 ANQGSEA. V was pared by 4 bases and J by 4 bases, with 0 bases of the junction left unmatched. The CDR3 has 12 residues.

This sequence was found in a man in his sixties in good health. V is TRBV29-1 and J is TRBJ1-1, with 10 bases fitting TRBD1. The sequenced sample consisted of blood. DNA for the CDR3: TGCAGCGTTGGACAGGGGGCCACTGAAGCTTTCTTT. This encodes CSVGQGATEAFF.